This T cell receptor (beta chain) was sequenced in a study of T cells in lung cancer brain metastases (dated by TCRdb to 2017 to 2018). With regard to the full study: Most of the 20 patients had a history of tobacco use, with a median of about 38 pack-years. Of the 20 to 25 patients, around 17 received no interval therapy between resection of the primary and resection of the metastasis. The primary and brain metastasis specimens were acquired a median of about 300 days apart. TCR beta CDR3 repertoires were compared between fully resected primary non-small cell lung cancers and paired brain metastases. The cohort comprised 20 patients contributing roughly 40 specimens, one primary lung lesion and one brain metastasis each. Patients had a median age at first diagnosis of about 58 years, with about nine males and fewer than twelve females. Primary and metastatic specimens both had an average DNA integrity number of about 3.8, with no significant difference between the two sites. What the authors observed across the whole study: Most clones were specific to a single lesion, and overlap between paired lesions was limited (mean Morisita index about 0.22). Brain metastases had significantly fewer unique productive clones than paired primaries (median approximately 1,500 versus 4,300). DNA fragmentation in the FFPE samples may have kept the complete infiltrating T cell repertoire from being retrieved. The ten most abundant clones accounted for a significantly larger fraction of the repertoire in brain metastases than in primaries, which suggests clonal expansion. The study could not control for the effects of preoperative corticosteroids on T cell infiltration in brain metastases.

Cut back by 1 base and 2 bases, the V and J ends lie 7 bases apart. Looking up the germline V gene yields CDR1 SGDLS and CDR2 YYNGEE. From its cysteine to its phenylalanine, the CDR3 spans 14 amino acids. Only the CDR3 DNA is retained, 42 bases long and in frame from the first base. With respect to this clone: Its binding antigen is unknown. The sample holds no much larger clone one base away, and base qualities are not on file.

Patients underwent resection for synchronous oligometastatic disease or delayed recurrence of a solitary brain metastasis. To avoid including cancers other than NSCLC, any patient with a history of multiple malignancies was excluded. Tumor areas were macrodissected from five deparaffinized 10 um unstained sections under guidance from marked H&E slides. Every specimen was formalin-fixed and paraffin-embedded (FFPE). The AllPrep DNA/RNA FFPE Kit was used to extract genomic DNA. Between about 2 and 5 ug genomic DNA was input per sample, and equal DNA input was given to paired samples. TCR beta libraries were built with the immunoSEQ hsTCRbeta Kit using multiplexed V and J gene primers in two PCR steps. Pooled libraries with positive and negative controls were sequenced on an Illumina MiSeq using a 100-cycle paired-end protocol. Per the authors' processing: Raw data were processed by the immunoSEQ vendor into normalized, annotated TCR beta repertoire reports. Richness was defined as unique clones by nucleotide sequence, and total richness was extrapolated with the iChao1 and Efron-Thisted estimators. To characterize and compare the paired lesions, the analysis used Pielou's evenness, Simpson's index, the proportional abundance of the top-ten clones, and the Morisita overlap index. The source is immuneACCESS, and TCRdb retained only in-frame sequences with V and J called. Part of the clones is not carried over; for the studies checked, unresolved V genes explain less than half of this, and the remainder is unexplained. V and J calls and clone size come straight from that table; D and trimming were deduced from the DNA. In this sample the table shows over 1,400 clones, 80% to 90% of which occur a single time. The biggest ten clones account for roughly 11% of the sample.

Sequencing was performed on tumor tissue from a brain metastasis. The intended sense of this specimen's cell subset or site label: paired resected brain metastasis. The V gene is TRBV9 and the J gene is TRBJ2-1; the D gene assignment is ambiguous. The source is a woman aged 45 to 65 with non-small cell lung cancer that had spread to the brain. The bases read TGTGCCAGCAGCGTATCCCTAGCCTACAATGAGCAGTTCTTC. Translated, it gives CASSVSLAYNEQFF.